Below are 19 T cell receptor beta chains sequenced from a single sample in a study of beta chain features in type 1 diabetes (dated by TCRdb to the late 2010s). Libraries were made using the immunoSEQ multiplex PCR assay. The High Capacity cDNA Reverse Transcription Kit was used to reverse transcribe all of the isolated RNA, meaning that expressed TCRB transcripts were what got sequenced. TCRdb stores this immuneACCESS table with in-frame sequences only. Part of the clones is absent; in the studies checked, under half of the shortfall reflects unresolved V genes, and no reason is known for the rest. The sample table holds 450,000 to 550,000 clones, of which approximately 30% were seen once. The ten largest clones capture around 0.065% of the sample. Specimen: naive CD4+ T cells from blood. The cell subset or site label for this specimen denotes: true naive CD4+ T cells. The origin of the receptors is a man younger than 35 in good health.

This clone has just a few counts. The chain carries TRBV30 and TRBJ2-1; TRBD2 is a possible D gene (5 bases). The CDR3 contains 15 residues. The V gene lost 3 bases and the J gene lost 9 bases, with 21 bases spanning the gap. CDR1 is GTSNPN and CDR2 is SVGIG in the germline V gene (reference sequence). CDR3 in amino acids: CAWSVIGEGRSEQFF. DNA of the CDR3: TGTGCCTGGAGCGTGATAGGCGAAGGGAGAAGTGAGCAGTTCTTC.

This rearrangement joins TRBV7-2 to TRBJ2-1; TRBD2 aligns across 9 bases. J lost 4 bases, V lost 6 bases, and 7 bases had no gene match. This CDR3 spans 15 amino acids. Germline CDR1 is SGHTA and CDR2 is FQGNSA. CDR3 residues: CASRPGTSWYNEQFF. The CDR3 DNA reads TGTGCCAGCAGACCGGGGACTAGCTGGTACAATGAGCAGTTCTTC.

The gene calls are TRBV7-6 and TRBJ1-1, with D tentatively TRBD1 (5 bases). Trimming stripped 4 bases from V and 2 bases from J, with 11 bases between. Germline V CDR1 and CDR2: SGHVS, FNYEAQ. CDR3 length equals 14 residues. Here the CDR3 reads CASSSLGLNTEAFF. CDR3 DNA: TGTGCCAGCAGCTCCCTGGGGCTTAACACTGAAGCTTTCTTT.

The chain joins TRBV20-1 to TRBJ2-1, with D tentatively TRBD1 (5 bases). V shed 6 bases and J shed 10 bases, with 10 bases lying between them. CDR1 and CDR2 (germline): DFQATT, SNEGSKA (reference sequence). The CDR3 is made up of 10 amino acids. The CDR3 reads CSAAAGEQFF. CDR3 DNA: TGCAGTGCCGCCGCAGGGGAGCAGTTCTTC.

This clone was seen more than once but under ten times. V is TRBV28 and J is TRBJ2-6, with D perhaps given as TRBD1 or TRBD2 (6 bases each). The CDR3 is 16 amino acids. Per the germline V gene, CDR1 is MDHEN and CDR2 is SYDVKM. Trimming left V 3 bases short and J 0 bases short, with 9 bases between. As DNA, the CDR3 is TGTGCCAGCAGTTTCGGGGGCCGCTCTGGGGCCAACGTCCTGACTTTC. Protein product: CASSFGGRSGANVLTF.

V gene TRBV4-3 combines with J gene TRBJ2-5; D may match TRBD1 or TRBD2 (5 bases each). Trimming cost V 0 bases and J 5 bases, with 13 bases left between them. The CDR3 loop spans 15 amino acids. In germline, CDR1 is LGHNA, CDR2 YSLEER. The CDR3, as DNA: TGCGCCAGCAGCCAAGATATTCGATGGGGGGAGACCCAGTACTTC. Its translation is CASSQDIRWGETQYF.

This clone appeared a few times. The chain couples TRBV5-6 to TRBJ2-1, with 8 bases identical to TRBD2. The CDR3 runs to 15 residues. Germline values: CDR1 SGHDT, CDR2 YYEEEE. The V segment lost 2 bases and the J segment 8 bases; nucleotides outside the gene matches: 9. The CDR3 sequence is CASSFTSGPGDEQFF. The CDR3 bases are TGTGCCAGCAGCTTTACTAGCGGTCCCGGGGATGAGCAGTTCTTC.

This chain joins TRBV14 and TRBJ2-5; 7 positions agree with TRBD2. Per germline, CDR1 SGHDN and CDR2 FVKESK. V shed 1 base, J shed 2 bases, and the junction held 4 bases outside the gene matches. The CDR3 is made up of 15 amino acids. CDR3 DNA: TGTGCCAGCAGCCAAGGACTAGCATGGCAAGAGACCCAGTACTTC. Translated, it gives CASSQGLAWQETQYF.

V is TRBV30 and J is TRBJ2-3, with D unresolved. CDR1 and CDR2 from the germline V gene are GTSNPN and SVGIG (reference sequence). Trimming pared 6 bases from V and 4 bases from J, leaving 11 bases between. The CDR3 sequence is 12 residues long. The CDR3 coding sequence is TGTGCCTGCACGTTAGGAGCAGATACGCAGTATTTT. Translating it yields CACTLGADTQYF. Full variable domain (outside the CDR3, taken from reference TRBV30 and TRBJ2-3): SQTIHQWPATLVQPVGSPLSLECTVEGTSNPNLYWYRQAAGRGLQLLFYSVGIGQISSEVPQNLSASRPQDRQFILSSKKLLLSDSGFYLCACTLGADTQYFGPGTRLTVL.

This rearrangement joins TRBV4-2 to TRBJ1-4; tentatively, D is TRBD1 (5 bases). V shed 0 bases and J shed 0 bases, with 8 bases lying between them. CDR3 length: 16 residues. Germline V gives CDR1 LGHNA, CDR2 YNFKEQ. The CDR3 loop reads CASSQEVTATNEKLFF. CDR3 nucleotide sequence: TGTGCCAGCAGCCAAGAAGTGACAGCAACTAATGAAAAACTGTTTTTT.

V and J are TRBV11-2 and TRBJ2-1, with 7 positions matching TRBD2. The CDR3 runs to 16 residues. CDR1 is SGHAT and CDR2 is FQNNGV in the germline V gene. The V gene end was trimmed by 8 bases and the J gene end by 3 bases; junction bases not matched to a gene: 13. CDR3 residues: CASVSGGTGFYNEQFF. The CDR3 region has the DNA TGTGCCAGCGTCTCCGGGGGGACGGGATTCTACAATGAGCAGTTCTTC.

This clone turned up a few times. The CDR3 here is CAWSEGLARENEQFF. The DNA for the CDR3 is TGTGCCTGGAGCGAGGGACTAGCTCGGGAGAATGAGCAGTTCTTC. This chain links TRBV30 with TRBJ2-1; 9 bases map to TRBD2. J was trimmed by 7 bases and V by 3 bases; bases with no gene match: 10. CDR1 is GTSNPN and CDR2 is SVGIG in the germline V gene (reference sequence). The CDR3 is 15 residues long. The variable domain in full, completed from reference TRBV30 and TRBJ2-1, reads SQTIHQWPATLVQPVGSPLSLECTVEGTSNPNLYWYRQAAGRGLQLLFYSVGIGQISSEVPQNLSASRPQDRQFILSSKKLLLSDSGFYLCAWSEGLARENEQFFGPGTRLTVL.

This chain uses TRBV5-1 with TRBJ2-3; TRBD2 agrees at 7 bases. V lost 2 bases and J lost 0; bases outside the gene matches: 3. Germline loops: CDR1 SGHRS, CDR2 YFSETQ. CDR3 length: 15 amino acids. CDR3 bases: TGCGCCAGCAGCTTTAACGGGAGGAGCACAGATACGCAGTATTTT. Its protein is CASSFNGRSTDTQYF.

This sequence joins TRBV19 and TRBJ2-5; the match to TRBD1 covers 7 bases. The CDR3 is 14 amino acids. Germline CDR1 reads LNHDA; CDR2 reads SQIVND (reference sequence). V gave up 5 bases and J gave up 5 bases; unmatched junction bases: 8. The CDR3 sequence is CASSPRQGRETQYF. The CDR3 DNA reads TGTGCCAGTAGTCCTCGACAGGGAAGGGAGACCCAGTACTTC.

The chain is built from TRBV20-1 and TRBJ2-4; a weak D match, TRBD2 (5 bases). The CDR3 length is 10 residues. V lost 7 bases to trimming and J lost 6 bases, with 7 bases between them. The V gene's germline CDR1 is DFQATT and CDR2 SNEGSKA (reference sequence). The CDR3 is CSVSGNIQYF. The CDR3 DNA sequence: TGCAGTGTGAGCGGAAACATTCAGTACTTC.

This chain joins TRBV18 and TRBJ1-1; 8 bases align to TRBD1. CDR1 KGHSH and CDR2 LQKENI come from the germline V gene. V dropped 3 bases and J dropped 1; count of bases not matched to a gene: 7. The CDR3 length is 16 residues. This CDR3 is CASSPERGTGNTEAFF. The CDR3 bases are TGTGCCAGCTCACCGGAGAGAGGGACAGGGAACACTGAAGCTTTCTTT. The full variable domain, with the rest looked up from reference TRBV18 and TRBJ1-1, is NAGVMQNPRHLVRRRGQEARLRCSPMKGHSHVYWYRQLPEEGLKFMVYLQKENIIDESGMPKERFSAEFPKEGPSILRIQQVVRGDSAAYFCASSPERGTGNTEAFFGQGTRLTVV.

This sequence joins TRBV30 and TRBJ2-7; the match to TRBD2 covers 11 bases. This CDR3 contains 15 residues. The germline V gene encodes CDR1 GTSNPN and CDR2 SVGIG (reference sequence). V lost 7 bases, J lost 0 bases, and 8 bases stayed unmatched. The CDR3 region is CAYTGLAGLSYEQYF. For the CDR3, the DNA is TGTGCCTACACTGGACTAGCGGGCCTCTCCTACGAGCAGTACTTC.

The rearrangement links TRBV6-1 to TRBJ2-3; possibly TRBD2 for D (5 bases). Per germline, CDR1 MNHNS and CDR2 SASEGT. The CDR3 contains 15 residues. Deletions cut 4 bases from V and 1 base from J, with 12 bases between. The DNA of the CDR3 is TGTGCCAGCAGTGTCACAGTGAGGGGCACAGATACGCAGTATTTT. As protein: CASSVTVRGTDTQYF.

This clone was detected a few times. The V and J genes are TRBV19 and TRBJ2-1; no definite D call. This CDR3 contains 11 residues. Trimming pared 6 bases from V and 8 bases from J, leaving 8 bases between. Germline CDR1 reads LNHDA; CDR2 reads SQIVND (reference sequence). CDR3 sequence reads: CASRVVDEQFF. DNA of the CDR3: TGTGCCAGTAGGGTAGTCGATGAGCAGTTCTTC.